The 19 T cell receptor beta chains reported below all come from one sample, sequenced in a study of blood T cells in healthy people across ages. Alongside a J-beta primer mix, a sample-barcoded 5' primer served in a second PCR lasting roughly 7 to 11 cycles. Each CDR3 protein is one row after TCRdb ran MiXCR on the 5' RACE reads. The profile shows about 1.7 million distinct CDR3 sequences, 28% of them singletons. Sequencing input: blood. These receptors were taken from a woman in her 30s in good health.

The chain has TRBV11-1 and TRBJ1-1; D not certain. The CDR3 spans 16 residues. V was trimmed by 4 bases and J by 7 bases, leaving 22 bases between them. CDR1 and CDR2 from the germline V gene are SGHAT and FQDESV (reference sequence). CDR3 DNA sequence: TGTGCCAGCAGCTCAGTTCAAAGGTCGGGGAGAGGTGAAGCTTTCTTT. This codes for CASSSVQRSGRGEAFF.

The V and J genes are TRBV18 and TRBJ1-1; D remains unclear. V lost 2 bases and J lost 1, with 8 bases in between. The CDR3 has 14 residues. Germline CDR1 reads KGHSH; CDR2 reads LQKENI. The CDR3 reads CASSPTGPNTEAFF. The CDR3 bases are TGTGCCAGCTCACCAACTGGCCCGAACACTGAAGCTTTCTTT.

The chain couples TRBV12-3 or TRBV12-4 to TRBJ2-5; 7 bases are shared with TRBD1. The CDR3 has 15 amino acids. J was trimmed by 7 bases and V by 6 bases; bases with no gene match: 14. The CDR3 loop reads CASSLARGSSRTQYF. In DNA form, the CDR3 reads TGTGCCAGCAGCCTCGCCAGGGGGTCCTCTAGGACCCAGTACTTC.

This clonotype appeared many times. The J gene is TRBJ2-5, the V gene TRBV12-3 or TRBV12-4; D not certain. Trimming stripped 4 bases from V and 7 bases from J, with 16 bases between. This CDR3 has 14 residues. The CDR3 region is CASSSLRLGRTQYF. The CDR3 DNA sequence: TGTGCCAGCAGTTCCCTTCGGTTGGGAAGGACCCAGTACTTC.

The gene calls are TRBV6-5 and TRBJ1-1, with D unclear. Germline values: CDR1 MNHEY, CDR2 SVGAGI. The CDR3 loop spans 12 amino acids. Trimming cost V 5 bases and J 7 bases, with 11 bases left between them. CDR3 protein: CASSRILGEAFF. The CDR3 nucleotides read TGTGCCAGCAGTCGGATCTTGGGTGAAGCTTTCTTT.

This chain uses TRBV9 with TRBJ2-6; TRBD2 agrees at 7 bases. This CDR3 comprises 18 residues. Germline V CDR1 and CDR2: SGDLS, YYNGEE. The ends lost 4 bases at V and 3 bases at J; junction bases unmatched: 13. The CDR3 nucleotides read TGTGCCAGCAGCCGGGACTATCAGCCGACCCGTGGGGCCAACGTCCTGACTTTC. It is translated as CASSRDYQPTRGANVLTF.

The gene calls are TRBV12-3 or TRBV12-4 and TRBJ2-3; 8 bases are a match to TRBD2. This CDR3 region has 13 residues. Losses at the gene ends were 8 bases for V and 3 bases for J; bases not matched to a gene: 4. Here the CDR3 reads CASRSGRTDTQYF. CDR3 nucleotides: TGTGCCAGCCGAAGCGGGAGAACAGATACGCAGTATTTT.

The table lists this clonotype with a few counts. The genes are TRBV5-1 and TRBJ2-1; D may be TRBD1 (7 bases). The V end was cut by 0 bases, the J end by 3 bases, with 13 bases between. The CDR3 consists of 16 residues. Germline CDR1 is SGHRS and CDR2 is YFSETQ. The CDR3 region is CASSLAEGAGYNEQFF. The CDR3 coding sequence is TGCGCCAGCAGCTTGGCGGAGGGGGCAGGCTACAATGAGCAGTTCTTC.

The sample holds many counts of this clonotype. The V and J genes are TRBV7-2 and TRBJ2-5, with D perhaps given as TRBD1 or TRBD2 (6 bases each). Germline V CDR1 and CDR2: SGHTA, FQGNSA. The CDR3 has 14 amino acids. Trimming shortened V by 2 bases and J by 5 bases, and 12 bases separated the two germline ends. The CDR3 sequence is CASSLYRGRETQYF. CDR3 nucleotide sequence: TGTGCCAGCAGCTTATACCGGGGGCGGGAGACCCAGTACTTC. Complete variable domain (other parts from reference TRBV7-2 and TRBJ2-5): GAGVSQSPSNKVTEKGKDVELRCDPISGHTALYWYRQSLGQGLEFLIYFQGNSAPDKSGLPSDRFSAERTGGSVSTLTIQRTQQEDSAVYLCASSLYRGRETQYFGPGTRLLVL.

About this clonotype: Possible read error: a much larger clone is one base away. This CDR3 fails to terminate in the conserved phenylalanine or tryptophan, so it likely reflects a read error. The CDR3 loop reads CATIGRDRGYGYTC. The CDR3 DNA is TGTGCCACCATCGGCCGGGACAGGGGCTATGGCTACACCTGC. The rearrangement joins TRBV24-1 to TRBJ1-2; TRBD1 matches at 10 bases. The V gene's germline CDR1 is KGHDR and CDR2 SFDVKD. CDR3 length: 14 amino acids. V lost 8 bases, J lost 4 bases, and 6 bases stayed unmatched.

There are many counts of this clonotype. An end of the junction does not agree with germline; a read error may underlie this. The gene calls are TRBV5-1 and TRBJ2-1, with TRBD1 as a possible D gene (6 bases). In germline, CDR1 is SGHRS, CDR2 YFSETQ. The CDR3 extends over 14 amino acids. For the CDR3, the DNA is TGTGCCAGCAGCAGGACAGTCTCCTACAATGAGCAGTTCTTC. Protein: CASSRTVSYNEQFF.

This sequence joins TRBV10-3 and TRBJ2-2, with 7 bases fitting TRBD1. The V segment lost 4 bases and the J segment 0 bases; nucleotides outside the gene matches: 2. The CDR3 is 15 residues long. CDR1 is ENHRY, CDR2 SYGVKD, per germline. CDR3 loop: CAISGGTANTGELFF. CDR3 sequence (DNA): TGTGCCATCAGTGGAGGGACAGCGAACACCGGGGAGCTGTTTTTT.

This clonotype turned up a few times. The chain links TRBV4-1 to TRBJ2-1; the D gene could be TRBD1 or TRBD2 (5 bases each). The germline V gene has CDR1 MGHRA and CDR2 YSYEKL. V lost 9 bases to trimming and J lost 5 bases, with 11 bases between them. CDR3 length equals 12 residues. The CDR3 sequence: CASRDRHNEQFF. CDR3 in DNA: TGCGCCAGTAGGGACCGCCACAATGAGCAGTTCTTC.

The genes are TRBV7-6 and TRBJ2-3; D unclear. The germline V gene encodes CDR1 SGHVS and CDR2 FNYEAQ. V was shortened by 5 bases and J by 2 bases, with 5 bases between the two germline ends. The CDR3 sequence is 12 residues long. CDR3 nucleotide sequence: TGTGCCAGCAGCCACGTCACAGATACGCAGTATTTT. Its translation: CASSHVTDTQYF.

The chain joins TRBV7-9 to TRBJ2-7; 8 nucleotides align to TRBD1. Germline CDR1 and CDR2: SEHNR and FQNEAQ (reference sequence). The V segment lost 1 base and the J segment 3 bases; nucleotides outside the gene matches: 2. This CDR3 contains 14 residues. CDR3 nucleotides: TGTGCCAGCAGCTTAGAGGACAGGGTCTACGAGCAGTACTTC. It encodes CASSLEDRVYEQYF.

This clonotype appeared a few times. CDR3 sequence: CASSLRTDSTSYNSPLHF. In DNA, the CDR3 is TGCGCCAGCAGCTTGCGGACTGACAGCACCTCCTATAATTCACCCCTCCACTTT. The chain combines TRBV5-1 with TRBJ1-6, with D perhaps matching TRBD1 (5 bases). CDR1 and CDR2 (germline): SGHRS, YFSETQ. Trimming pared 1 base from V and 0 bases from J, leaving 14 bases between. The CDR3 sequence is 18 residues long. Full variable domain (remainder filled in from reference TRBV5-1 and TRBJ1-6): KAGVTQTPRYLIKTRGQQVTLSCSPISGHRSVSWYQQTPGQGLQFLFEYFSETQRNKGNFPGRFSGRQFSNSRSEMNVSTLELGDSALYLCASSLRTDSTSYNSPLHFGNGTRLTVT.

The chain is built from TRBV3-1 and TRBJ2-5; D not resolved. V was cut by 0 bases and J by 12 bases, with 17 bases left in between. The germline V gene encodes CDR1 LGHDT and CDR2 YNNKEL (reference sequence). The CDR3 contains 14 residues. The CDR3 coding sequence is TGTGCCAGCAGCCAAGATCTGCAGGACGGAGCTGAGTACTTC. Its protein product is CASSQDLQDGAEYF.

This clonotype was counted only a few times. The chain links TRBV7-6 to TRBJ2-1, with 7 bases matching TRBD1. CDR3 size: 15 residues. With V trimmed by 5 bases and J by 4 bases, 8 bases remained unmatched. Looked up from germline, CDR1 is SGHVS and CDR2 is FNYEAQ. The CDR3 DNA reads TGTGCCAGCAGCCCCAACAGGGGCGGGTACAATGAGCAGTTCTTC. Translating gives CASSPNRGGYNEQFF. Drawing the rest from reference TRBV7-6 and TRBJ2-1, the complete variable domain is GAGVSQSPRYKVTKRGQDVALRCDPISGHVSLYWYRQALGQGPEFLTYFNYEAQQDKSGLPNDRFSAERPEGSISTLTIQRTEQRDSAMYRCASSPNRGGYNEQFFGPGTRLTVL.

Ten or more counts support this clonotype. The rearrangement joins TRBV5-6 to TRBJ2-4; weak D call: TRBD1 (6 bases). Germline V lookup: CDR1 SGHDT, CDR2 YYEEEE. This CDR3 spans 17 amino acids. Between the trimmed V and J ends, which lost 0 bases and 5 bases, there was a span of 18 bases. CDR3 nucleotide sequence: TGTGCCAGCAGCTTGGTTCCCAGGGTAGGGGGACAAAACATTCAGTACTTC. It encodes CASSLVPRVGGQNIQYF.